This TCR beta chain came from a study of T cell changes during pregnancy in multiple sclerosis. Produced via immunoSEQ multiplex PCR; TCRdb's table is partial and in-frame only. The sample holds 45,000 to 65,000 clones; less than 95% are singletons and the top ten take 3% to 4%. This material consisted of peripheral blood, taken after pregnancy. The clonotype comes from a female donor in good health, enrolled as a control in a pregnancy study.

The DNA of the CDR3 is TGTGCCAGCAGCCAAGATACCCCTCTATACACTGAAGCTTTCTTT. Its translation: CASSQDTPLYTEAFF. The chain uses TRBV14 and TRBJ1-1; D remains unclear. V lost 0 bases to trimming and J lost 3 bases, with 11 bases between them. CDR1 SGHDN and CDR2 FVKESK come from the germline V gene. There are 15 residues in the CDR3.